These 27 T cell receptor beta chains originate from one sample sequenced in a study of early T cells in non-severe SARS-CoV-2 infection. One entry per CDR3 protein, called by TCRdb with MiXCR from the 5' RACE reads. The table lists about 72,000 distinct CDR3 sequences, 10% of them singletons. Sequenced material: whole blood, taken at baseline. These receptors were obtained from an adult who was a healthcare worker with PCR-confirmed SARS-CoV-2 infection or an uninfected control (not recorded which).

The chain couples TRBV28 to TRBJ2-6; D unclear. Germline V gives CDR1 MDHEN, CDR2 SYDVKM. Trimming removed 5 bases at V and 12 bases at J, with 14 bases between. CDR3 length: 13 amino acids. This CDR3 reads CASSADHTIVLTF. CDR3 bases: TGTGCCAGCAGTGCGGACCACACTATCGTCCTGACTTTC.

This clonotype was counted many times. The chain links TRBV7-2 to TRBJ2-3; 8 nucleotides match TRBD2. CDR3 length: 16 residues. J gave up 1 base and V 3 bases, and 6 bases lay outside the gene matches. CDR1 and CDR2 (germline): SGHTA, FQGNSA. The CDR3 sequence is CASSFSGGGGTDTQYF. CDR3 coding DNA: TGTGCCAGCAGCTTCAGCGGGGGCGGGGGCACAGATACGCAGTATTTT.

This clonotype has more than one count but fewer than ten. This chain connects TRBV6-5 to TRBJ1-2; D is undetermined. Trimming removed 6 bases at V and 7 bases at J, with 15 bases between. Germline V gives CDR1 MNHEY, CDR2 SVGAGI. The CDR3 is made up of 13 amino acids. The CDR3: CASRGGQAGGYTF. CDR3 coding DNA: TGTGCCAGCAGAGGCGGTCAGGCTGGTGGCTACACCTTC.

This clonotype was observed many times. The chain has TRBV7-9 and TRBJ1-1; D ambiguous. Germline CDR1 and CDR2: SEHNR and FQNEAQ (reference sequence). CDR3 length: 13 residues. V was trimmed by 2 bases and J by 1 base, leaving 5 bases between them. The CDR3 loop reads CASSLQENTEAFF. The CDR3 nucleotides are TGTGCCAGCAGCTTACAAGAGAACACTGAAGCTTTCTTT.

This clonotype was counted ten times or more. V is TRBV11-2 and J is TRBJ1-5; D is perhaps TRBD1 (5 bases). Trimming stripped 5 bases from V and 6 bases from J, with 14 bases between. The CDR3 sequence is 14 residues long. Germline V gene lookup returns CDR1 SGHAT and CDR2 FQNNGV. CDR3 loop: CASSGGPDGQPQHF. The CDR3 nucleotides are TGTGCCAGCAGCGGGGGACCTGACGGTCAGCCCCAGCATTTT.

This clonotype was seen a handful of times. V usage is TRBV7-9 and J usage is TRBJ1-3; 7 positions match TRBD1. Germline assignment: CDR1 SEHNR and CDR2 FQNEAQ (reference sequence). CDR3 size: 16 residues. V lost 3 bases and J lost 4; bases outside the gene matches: 9. DNA of the CDR3: TGTGCCAGCAGCTTCCTCACAGGGGTAAACGGAAACACCATATATTTT. Its protein product is CASSFLTGVNGNTIYF.

This sequence joins TRBV18 and TRBJ2-5; D might be TRBD1 or TRBD2, each matching 5 bases. Germline loops: CDR1 KGHSH, CDR2 LQKENI. Deletions cut 2 bases from V and 5 bases from J, with 15 bases between. The CDR3 consists of 15 residues. The CDR3 loop reads CASSPTETGRETQYF. CDR3 in DNA: TGTGCCAGCTCACCAACCGAGACGGGGCGGGAGACCCAGTACTTC. Variable domain in full (rest from reference TRBV18 and TRBJ2-5): NAGVMQNPRHLVRRRGQEARLRCSPMKGHSHVYWYRQLPEEGLKFMVYLQKENIIDESGMPKERFSAEFPKEGPSILRIQQVVRGDSAAYFCASSPTETGRETQYFGPGTRLLVL.

This clonotype was found many times. The rearrangement joins TRBV6-2 or TRBV6-3 to TRBJ1-5; TRBD1 matches at 8 bases. CDR3 length: 14 amino acids. The germline V gene has CDR1 MNHEY and CDR2 SVGEGT. V dropped 10 bases and J dropped 6; count of bases not matched to a gene: 11. Here the CDR3 reads CATQGQAAGQPQHF. CDR3 bases: TGTGCCACTCAGGGACAGGCGGCGGGTCAGCCCCAGCATTTT.

This clonotype has ten or more counts. The chain is built from TRBV20-1 and TRBJ2-7; D call uncertain. Germline V CDR1 and CDR2: DFQATT, SNEGSKA (reference sequence). CDR3 length equals 13 residues. V dropped 3 bases and J dropped 2 bases, with 11 bases sitting between them. CDR3 protein: CSASLTVPYEQYF. Written as DNA, the CDR3 is TGCAGTGCTAGTTTAACTGTTCCCTACGAGCAGTACTTC.

The J gene is TRBJ1-5, the V gene TRBV29-1, with D unresolved. V was shortened by 5 bases and J by 7 bases, with 12 bases between the two germline ends. The germline gives CDR1 SQVTM, CDR2 ANQGSEA. The CDR3 covers 12 residues. The chain's CDR3 is CSVLEGDQPQHF. The DNA of the CDR3 is TGCAGCGTTTTAGAGGGAGACCAGCCCCAGCATTTT.

V and J are TRBV10-3 and TRBJ2-1; D unresolved. The CDR3 extends over 11 amino acids. Trimming left V 6 bases short and J 6 bases short, with 6 bases between. Germline CDR1 ENHRY, CDR2 SYGVKD. This CDR3 reads CAIRAGNEQFF. CDR3 DNA: TGTGCCATCAGGGCCGGCAATGAGCAGTTCTTC.

This clonotype was counted many times. This sequence joins TRBV24-1 and TRBJ2-1; D assignment may be TRBD1 or TRBD2 (5 bases each). Trimming pared 1 base from V and 12 bases from J, leaving 9 bases between. This CDR3 has 12 amino acids. CDR1 is KGHDR, CDR2 SFDVKD, per germline. This CDR3 reads CATSDLTGGQFF. As DNA, the CDR3 is TGTGCCACCAGTGATTTAACAGGAGGGCAGTTCTTC.

This clonotype was recorded many times. The rearrangement joins TRBV9 to TRBJ1-2; TRBD1 agrees at 9 bases. The length of the CDR3 is 14 residues. Germline CDR1 is SGDLS and CDR2 is YYNGEE. The junction had 5 bases not matched to a gene; V was cut back by 4 bases and J by 4 bases. This CDR3 is CASSSTGGGYGYTF. The DNA for the CDR3 is TGTGCCAGCAGCTCTACAGGGGGCGGCTATGGCTACACCTTC.

This clonotype was recorded at least ten times. The gene calls are TRBV3-1 and TRBJ1-2; D possibly corresponds to TRBD1 (6 bases). CDR3 size: 13 residues. CDR1 LGHDT and CDR2 YNNKEL come from the germline V gene (reference sequence). Trimming stripped 3 bases from V and 7 bases from J, with 12 bases between. This chain's CDR3 is CASSHNRDTGYTF. The CDR3, as DNA: TGTGCCAGCAGCCATAACAGGGATACTGGCTACACCTTC.

This clonotype was detected ten times or more. The chain carries TRBV20-1 and TRBJ2-5; D is tentatively TRBD1 or TRBD2 (5 bases each). Germline CDR1 reads DFQATT; CDR2 reads SNEGSKA (reference sequence). The CDR3 is made up of 15 amino acids. Trimming removed 0 bases from V and 3 bases from J, with 14 bases in between. The CDR3 here is CSARDLGDPEETQYF. The CDR3 DNA sequence: TGCAGTGCTAGAGATCTAGGGGACCCAGAAGAGACCCAGTACTTC.

This clonotype was seen at least ten times. The chain is built from TRBV5-1 and TRBJ2-3, with D unresolved. The length of the CDR3 is 13 residues. V lost 4 bases, J lost 4 bases, and 10 bases lay in between. Germline loops: CDR1 SGHRS, CDR2 YFSETQ. The CDR3 loop is CASSLLVPDTQYF. CDR3 sequence (DNA): TGCGCCAGCAGCCTCCTAGTGCCAGATACGCAGTATTTT. Together with reference TRBV5-1 and TRBJ2-3, the CDR3 gives the full variable domain: KAGVTQTPRYLIKTRGQQVTLSCSPISGHRSVSWYQQTPGQGLQFLFEYFSETQRNKGNFPGRFSGRQFSNSRSEMNVSTLELGDSALYLCASSLLVPDTQYFGPGTRLTVL.

This clonotype was observed a few times. The chain joins TRBV20-1 to TRBJ1-2, with 7 nucleotides matching TRBD1. Germline loops: CDR1 DFQATT, CDR2 SNEGSKA (reference sequence). The trim removed 6 bases at V and 4 bases at J, leaving 8 bases unmatched. This CDR3 comprises 13 residues. CDR3 nucleotides: TGCAGTGCGTATGACCCAGGGGGCTATGGCTACACCTTC. Translation gives CSAYDPGGYGYTF.

This clonotype occurred many times. This rearrangement joins TRBV6-6 to TRBJ2-7, with no clear D. The CDR3 has 13 amino acids. Germline values: CDR1 MNHNY, CDR2 SVGAGI (reference sequence). The V gene lost 6 bases and the J gene lost 0 bases, with 9 bases spanning the gap. The DNA for the CDR3 is TGTGCCAGCAGAGGCAGTAGCTCCTACGAGCAGTACTTC. Its protein is CASRGSSSYEQYF.

The sample holds a few counts of this clonotype. The V and J genes are TRBV3-1 and TRBJ1-1; 7 nucleotides agree with TRBD1. Unmatched junction bases numbered 8, after V lost 3 bases and J lost 10 bases. CDR3 length equals 13 residues. The germline gives CDR1 LGHDT, CDR2 YNNKEL (reference sequence). DNA for the CDR3: TGTGCCAGCAGCCAGACCCCAGGGGGTACAGCTTTCTTT. Its translation is CASSQTPGGTAFF. The complete variable domain, with remaining parts taken from reference TRBV3-1 and TRBJ1-1, reads DTAVSQTPKYLVTQMGNDKSIKCEQNLGHDTMYWYKQDSKKFLKIMFSYNNKELIINETVPNRFSPKSPDKAHLNLHINSLELGDSAVYFCASSQTPGGTAFFGQGTRLTVV.

This clonotype was picked up many times. The J gene is TRBJ1-3, the V gene TRBV6-2 or TRBV6-3; D might be TRBD1 (5 bases). The CDR3 spans 15 residues. The V gene's germline CDR1 is MNHEY and CDR2 SVGEGT. V lost 10 bases and J lost 0, with 16 bases in between. CDR3: CATNPGLNSGNTIYF. As DNA, the CDR3 is TGTGCCACCAATCCGGGACTCAACTCTGGAAACACCATATATTTT.

This sequence joins TRBV3-1 and TRBJ1-1; D might be TRBD1 (6 bases). Looked up from germline, CDR1 is LGHDT and CDR2 is YNNKEL (reference sequence). The V end lost 3 bases, the J end lost 4 bases, and 9 bases lay between the germline ends. This CDR3 is 13 amino acids long. CDR3 region: CASSQPRGTEAFF. In DNA form, the CDR3 reads TGTGCCAGCAGCCAGCCCAGGGGCACTGAAGCTTTCTTT.

This clonotype was counted at least ten times. The V gene is TRBV7-6, the J gene TRBJ1-1; D remains ambiguous. This CDR3 is 13 amino acids long. V lost 1 base, J lost 7 bases, and 10 bases lay in between. CDR1 and CDR2 (germline): SGHVS, FNYEAQ. The CDR3 spells CASSLGEGGEAFF. CDR3 nucleotides: TGTGCCAGCAGCTTAGGGGAGGGTGGTGAAGCTTTCTTT.

This clonotype was recorded at least ten times. V and J are TRBV24-1 and TRBJ1-5; D remains unclear. Germline values: CDR1 KGHDR, CDR2 SFDVKD. The V and J ends lost 3 bases and 4 bases respectively, with 9 bases between them. The CDR3 runs to 14 residues. In nucleotides, the CDR3 is TGTGCCACCAGTGATAGGTTCAATAATCAGCCCCAGCATTTT. Translated, it gives CATSDRFNNQPQHF.

This clonotype was counted ten times or more. The chain uses TRBV5-5 and TRBJ2-7; TRBD2 is a possible D gene (6 bases). V was shortened by 2 bases and J by 2 bases, with 14 bases between the two germline ends. This CDR3 has 15 residues. The V gene's germline CDR1 is SGHKS and CDR2 YYEKEE (reference sequence). As DNA, the CDR3 is TGTGCCAGCAGCTTCTCACCGGGACTCACCTACGAGCAGTACTTC. Its translation is CASSFSPGLTYEQYF.

The chain couples TRBV4-1 to TRBJ2-7, with D uncertain. Deletions cut 0 bases from V and 3 bases from J, with 6 bases between. The CDR3 sequence is 13 residues long. Looked up from germline, CDR1 is MGHRA and CDR2 is YSYEKL. The CDR3 here is CASSQEVSYEQYF. Here the CDR3 DNA reads TGCGCCAGCAGCCAAGAGGTCAGCTACGAGCAGTACTTC.

This clonotype was recorded at least ten times. This chain joins TRBV3-1 and TRBJ2-3; 14 positions agree with TRBD2. The CDR3 totals 18 residues. The V gene end was trimmed by 1 base and the J gene end by 5 bases; junction bases not matched to a gene: 8. Looked up from germline, CDR1 is LGHDT and CDR2 is YNNKEL (reference sequence). Written as DNA, the CDR3 is TGTGCCAGCAGCCAAGGGTATTTTGGGACTAGCGGGGGAGATACGCAGTATTTT. This gives the protein CASSQGYFGTSGGDTQYF.

The chain combines TRBV7-9 with TRBJ2-3; 9 nucleotides line up with TRBD1. The germline V gene encodes CDR1 SEHNR and CDR2 FQNEAQ (reference sequence). With 5 bases clipped from V and 3 bases from J, the junction kept 12 bases outside the gene matches. The CDR3 has 17 amino acids. As DNA, the CDR3 is TGTGCCAGCAGCACAAACTTCGGGGACAGGGTAACAGATACGCAGTATTTT. Amino acids: CASSTNFGDRVTDTQYF.